The following is a T cell receptor (beta chain) sequence with its context. Method: immunoSEQ multiplex PCR; TCRdb's copy keeps in-frame clones and lacks some. Among roughly 85,000 clones, approximately 93% were seen once, and the ten largest hold 0.2% to 0.3%. This sample is drawn from a study of technical replicates of blood from a handful of donors. The V gene end was trimmed by 7 bases and the J gene end by 0 bases; junction bases not matched to a gene: 8. Germline CDR1 and CDR2: MNHEY and SMNVEV (reference sequence). This CDR3 is built from 15 residues. The specimen was T cells isolated from PBMCs. The clonotype originates from a human donor in good health. J is TRBJ1-1 and V is TRBV27, with 7 positions matching TRBD1. The DNA for the CDR3 is TGTGCCAGCATGCCCGGGACAGTTATGAACACTGAAGCTTTCTTT. As protein: CASMPGTVMNTEAFF.